The present TCR beta chain was sequenced within a study of T cells in Graves' hyperthyroidism and ophthalmopathy. Study observations and caveats: Among thyroid clonotypes expanded above 0.001, most also appeared in blood.

About this clonotype: Its antigen is unidentified.

Authors of the study amplified TCR beta CDR3 regions from RNA transcripts. The TCR CDR3 was amplified in a first-round RT-PCR using the HTBI primer set. TCRdb re-called the multiplex PCR reads through MiXCR, storing one row per CDR3 protein. In the table there are hundreds of thousands of distinct CDR3 sequences, around a fifth of which are singletons. There are 16 residues in the CDR3. From germline, CDR1 is GTSNPN and CDR2 SVGIG (reference sequence). The V end was cut by 4 bases, the J end by 0 bases, with 18 bases between. The sample taken for sequencing was blood. V usage is TRBV30 and J usage is TRBJ2-5, with no clear D. The source is a woman aged 70 to 79 with Graves' ophthalmopathy. Here the CDR3 reads CAWTPGGARYQETQYF. The CDR3 DNA reads TGTGCCTGGACCCCCGGCGGCGCACGGTACCAAGAGACCCAGTACTTC. The variable domain in full, completed from reference TRBV30 and TRBJ2-5, reads SQTIHQWPATLVQPVGSPLSLECTVEGTSNPNLYWYRQAAGRGLQLLFYSVGIGQISSEVPQNLSASRPQDRQFILSSKKLLLSDSGFYLCAWTPGGARYQETQYFGPGTRLLVL.